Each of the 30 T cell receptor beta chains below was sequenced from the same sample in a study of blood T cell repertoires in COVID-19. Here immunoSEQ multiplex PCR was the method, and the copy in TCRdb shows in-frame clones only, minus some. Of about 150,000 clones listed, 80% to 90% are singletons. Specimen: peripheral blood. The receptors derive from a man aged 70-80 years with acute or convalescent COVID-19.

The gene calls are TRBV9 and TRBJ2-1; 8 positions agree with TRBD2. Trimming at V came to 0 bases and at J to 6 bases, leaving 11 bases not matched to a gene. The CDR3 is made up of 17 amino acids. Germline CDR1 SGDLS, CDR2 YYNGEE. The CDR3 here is CASSVGAGGPTFNEQFF. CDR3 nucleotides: TGTGCCAGCAGCGTAGGGGCGGGAGGCCCCACTTTCAATGAGCAGTTCTTC.

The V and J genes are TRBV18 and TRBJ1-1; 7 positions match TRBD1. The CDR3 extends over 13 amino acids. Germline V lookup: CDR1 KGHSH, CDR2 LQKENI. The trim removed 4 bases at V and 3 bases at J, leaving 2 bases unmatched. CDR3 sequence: CASSQDRDTEAFF. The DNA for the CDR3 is TGTGCCAGCTCACAAGACAGGGACACTGAAGCTTTCTTT.

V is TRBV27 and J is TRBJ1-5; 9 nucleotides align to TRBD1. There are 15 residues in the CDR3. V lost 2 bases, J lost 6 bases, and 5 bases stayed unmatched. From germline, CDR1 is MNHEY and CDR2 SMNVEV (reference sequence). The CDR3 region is CASSLGQGYSQPQHF. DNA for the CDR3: TGTGCCAGCAGTTTAGGACAGGGGTACAGTCAGCCCCAGCATTTT.

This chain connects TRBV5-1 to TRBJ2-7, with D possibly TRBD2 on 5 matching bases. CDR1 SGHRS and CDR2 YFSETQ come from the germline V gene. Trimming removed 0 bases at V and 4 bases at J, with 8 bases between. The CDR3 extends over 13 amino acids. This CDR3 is CASSLAGVYEQYF. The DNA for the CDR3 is TGCGCCAGCAGCTTGGCCGGGGTTTACGAGCAGTACTTC.

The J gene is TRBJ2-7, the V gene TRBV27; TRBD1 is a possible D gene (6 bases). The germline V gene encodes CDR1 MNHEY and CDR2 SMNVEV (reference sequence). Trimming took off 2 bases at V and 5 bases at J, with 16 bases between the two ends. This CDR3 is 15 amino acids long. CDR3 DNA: TGTGCCAGCAGTTTAAGGGGGACGGACCTCAACGAGCAGTACTTC. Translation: CASSLRGTDLNEQYF.

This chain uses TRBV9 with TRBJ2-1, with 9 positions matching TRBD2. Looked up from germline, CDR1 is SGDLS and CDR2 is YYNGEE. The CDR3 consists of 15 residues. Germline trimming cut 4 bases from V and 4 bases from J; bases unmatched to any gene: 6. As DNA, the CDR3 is TGTGCCAGCAGCTTAGCGGGAGCCGCGTACAATGAGCAGTTCTTC. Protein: CASSLAGAAYNEQFF.

CDR3 sequence (DNA): TGTGCCAGCTCCGCGACTAGCGGCACCGGGGAGCTGTTTTTT. This translates into CASSATSGTGELFF. This chain connects TRBV18 to TRBJ2-2; 9 bases map to TRBD2. Trimming cost V 6 bases and J 4 bases; bases outside gene matches: 3. Germline CDR1 KGHSH, CDR2 LQKENI. The CDR3 loop spans 14 amino acids.

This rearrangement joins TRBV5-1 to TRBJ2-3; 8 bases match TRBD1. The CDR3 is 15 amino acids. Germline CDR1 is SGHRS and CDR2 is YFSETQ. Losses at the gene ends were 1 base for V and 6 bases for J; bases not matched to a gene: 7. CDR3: CASSLISDRVDTQYF. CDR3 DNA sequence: TGCGCCAGCAGCTTGATTTCGGACAGGGTCGATACGCAGTATTTT.

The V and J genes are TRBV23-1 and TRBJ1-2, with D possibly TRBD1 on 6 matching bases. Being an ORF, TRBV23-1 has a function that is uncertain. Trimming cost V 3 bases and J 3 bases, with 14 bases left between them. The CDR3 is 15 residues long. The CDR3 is CASSQPTGTHYGYTF. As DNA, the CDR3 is TGCGCCAGCAGTCAGCCGACCGGGACACACTATGGCTACACCTTC.

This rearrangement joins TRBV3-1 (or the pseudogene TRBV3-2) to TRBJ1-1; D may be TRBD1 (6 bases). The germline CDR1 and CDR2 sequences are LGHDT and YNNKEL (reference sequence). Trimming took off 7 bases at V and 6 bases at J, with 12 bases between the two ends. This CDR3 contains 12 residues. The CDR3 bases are TGTGCCAGCACGGACAGCCGGGCTGAAGCTTTCTTT. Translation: CASTDSRAEAFF.

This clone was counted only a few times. In DNA, the CDR3 is TGTGCCAGCAGCTTGGGACTCGTCACAGATACGCAGTATTTT. It specifies CASSLGLVTDTQYF. The chain has TRBV5-8 and TRBJ2-3; no firm D call. V was shortened by 0 bases and J by 2 bases, with 7 bases between the two germline ends. The CDR3 sequence is 14 residues long. CDR1 SGHTS and CDR2 YDEGEE come from the germline V gene.

CDR3 nucleotides: TGTGCCAGCAGTCCCTGGACTAGCGGGACCTACGAGCAGTACTTC. Its protein is CASSPWTSGTYEQYF. The chain carries TRBV28 and TRBJ2-7, with 12 bases lining up with TRBD2. Germline V gives CDR1 MDHEN, CDR2 SYDVKM. The ends lost 5 bases at V and 2 bases at J; junction bases unmatched: 4. This CDR3 spans 15 amino acids.

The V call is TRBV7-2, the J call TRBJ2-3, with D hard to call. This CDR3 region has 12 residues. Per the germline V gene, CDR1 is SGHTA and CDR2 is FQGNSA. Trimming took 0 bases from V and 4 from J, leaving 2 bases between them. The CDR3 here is CASSLAADTQYF. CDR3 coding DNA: TGTGCCAGCAGCTTAGCCGCAGATACGCAGTATTTT.

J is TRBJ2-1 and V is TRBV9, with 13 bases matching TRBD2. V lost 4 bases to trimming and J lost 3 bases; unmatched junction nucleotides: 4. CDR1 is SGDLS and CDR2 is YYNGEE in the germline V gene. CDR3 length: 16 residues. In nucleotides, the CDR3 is TGTGCCAGCAGCCTCCGACTAGCGGGAGGCTACAATGAGCAGTTCTTC. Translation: CASSLRLAGGYNEQFF.

The CDR3 here is CASSQVRTVSNTEAFF. In DNA form, the CDR3 reads TGTGCCAGCAGCCAAGTACGGACAGTTTCGAACACTGAAGCTTTCTTT. The V gene is TRBV3-1 (or the pseudogene TRBV3-2), the J gene TRBJ1-1; D might be TRBD1 (6 bases). The germline gives CDR1 LGHDT, CDR2 YNNKEL (reference sequence). There are 16 residues in the CDR3. Trimming cost V 1 base and J 1 base, with 13 bases left between them.

The CDR3 is CSVDREDYGYTF. As DNA, the CDR3 is TGCAGCGTCGACAGGGAGGATTATGGCTACACCTTC. The chain is built from TRBV29-1 and TRBJ1-2, with 7 bases that match TRBD1. In germline, CDR1 is SQVTM, CDR2 ANQGSEA. The junction had 6 bases not matched to a gene; V was cut back by 6 bases and J by 5 bases. The CDR3 length is 12 residues.

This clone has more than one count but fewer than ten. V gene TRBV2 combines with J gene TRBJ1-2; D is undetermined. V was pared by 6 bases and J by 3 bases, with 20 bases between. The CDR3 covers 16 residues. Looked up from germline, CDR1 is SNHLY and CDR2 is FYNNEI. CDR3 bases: TGTGCCAGCAGCGAACCTATCGGGGAGGTAGACTATGGCTACACCTTC. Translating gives CASSEPIGEVDYGYTF.

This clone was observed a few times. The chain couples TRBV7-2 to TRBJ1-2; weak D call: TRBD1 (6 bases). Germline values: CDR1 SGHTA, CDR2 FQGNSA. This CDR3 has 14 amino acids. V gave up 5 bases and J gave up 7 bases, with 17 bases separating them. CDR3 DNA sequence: TGTGCCAGCAGCCCTGCGCGGGGGCAGGGTGGCTACACCTTC. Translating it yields CASSPARGQGGYTF.

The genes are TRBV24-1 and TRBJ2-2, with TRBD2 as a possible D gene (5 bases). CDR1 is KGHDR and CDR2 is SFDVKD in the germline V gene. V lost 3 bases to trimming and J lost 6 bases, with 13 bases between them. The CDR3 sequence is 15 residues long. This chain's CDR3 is CATSDAARVPGELFF. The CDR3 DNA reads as TGTGCCACCAGTGATGCGGCGAGGGTCCCCGGGGAGCTGTTTTTT.

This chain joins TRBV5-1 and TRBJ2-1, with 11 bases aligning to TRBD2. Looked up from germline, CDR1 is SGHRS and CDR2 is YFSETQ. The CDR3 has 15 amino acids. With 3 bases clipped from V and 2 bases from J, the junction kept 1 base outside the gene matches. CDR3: CASSSLAGAYNEQFF. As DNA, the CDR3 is TGCGCCAGCAGCTCACTAGCGGGAGCCTACAATGAGCAGTTCTTC.

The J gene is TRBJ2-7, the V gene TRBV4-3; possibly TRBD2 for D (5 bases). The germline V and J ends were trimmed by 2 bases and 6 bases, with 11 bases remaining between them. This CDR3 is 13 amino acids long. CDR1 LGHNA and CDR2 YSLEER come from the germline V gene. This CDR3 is CASSQTGGREQYF. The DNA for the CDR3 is TGCGCCAGCAGCCAAACGGGCGGGCGCGAGCAGTACTTC.

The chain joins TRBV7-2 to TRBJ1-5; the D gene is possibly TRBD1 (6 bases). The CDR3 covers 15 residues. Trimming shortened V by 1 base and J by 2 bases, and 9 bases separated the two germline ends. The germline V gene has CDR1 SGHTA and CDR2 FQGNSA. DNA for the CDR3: TGTGCCAGCAGCTTAGTTGCAGGGGGCAATCAGCCCCAGCATTTT. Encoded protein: CASSLVAGGNQPQHF.

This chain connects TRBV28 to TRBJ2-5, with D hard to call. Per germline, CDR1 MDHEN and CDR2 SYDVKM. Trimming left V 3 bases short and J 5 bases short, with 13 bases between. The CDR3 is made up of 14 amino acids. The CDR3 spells CASSFKALGETQYF. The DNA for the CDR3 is TGTGCCAGCAGTTTCAAAGCACTCGGGGAGACCCAGTACTTC.

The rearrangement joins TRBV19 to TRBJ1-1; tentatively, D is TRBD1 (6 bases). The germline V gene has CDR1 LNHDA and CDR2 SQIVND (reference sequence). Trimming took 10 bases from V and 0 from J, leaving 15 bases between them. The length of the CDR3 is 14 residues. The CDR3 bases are TGTGCCACCAGCGTTACAGGGCTGAACACTGAAGCTTTCTTT. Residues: CATSVTGLNTEAFF.

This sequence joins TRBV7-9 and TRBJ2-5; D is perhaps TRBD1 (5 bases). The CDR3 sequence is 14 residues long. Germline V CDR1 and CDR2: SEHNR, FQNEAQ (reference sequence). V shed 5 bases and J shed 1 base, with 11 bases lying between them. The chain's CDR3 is CASSPIGVQETQYF. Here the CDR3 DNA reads TGTGCCAGCAGCCCTATAGGGGTCCAAGAGACCCAGTACTTC.

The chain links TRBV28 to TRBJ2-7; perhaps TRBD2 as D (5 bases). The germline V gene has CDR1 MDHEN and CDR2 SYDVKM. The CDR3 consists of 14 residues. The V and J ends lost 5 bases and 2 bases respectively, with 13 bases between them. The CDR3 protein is CASSTRDGPYEQYF. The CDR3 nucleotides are TGTGCCAGCAGTACTAGAGACGGACCCTACGAGCAGTACTTC.

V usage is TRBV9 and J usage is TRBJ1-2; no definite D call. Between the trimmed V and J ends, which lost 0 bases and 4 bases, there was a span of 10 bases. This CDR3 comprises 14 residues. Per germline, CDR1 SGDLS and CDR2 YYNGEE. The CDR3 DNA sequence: TGTGCCAGCAGCGTAGACCCCGTTAGCTATGGCTACACCTTC. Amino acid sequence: CASSVDPVSYGYTF.

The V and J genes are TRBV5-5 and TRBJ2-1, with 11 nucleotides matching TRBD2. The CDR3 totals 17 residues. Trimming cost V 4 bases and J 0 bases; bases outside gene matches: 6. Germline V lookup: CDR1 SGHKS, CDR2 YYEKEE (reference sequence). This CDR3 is CASSRGTSGASYNEQFF. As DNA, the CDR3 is TGTGCCAGCAGCCGCGGGACTAGCGGAGCCTCCTACAATGAGCAGTTCTTC. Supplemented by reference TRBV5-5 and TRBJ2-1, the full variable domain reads DAGVTQSPTHLIKTRGQQVTLRCSPISGHKSVSWYQQVLGQGPQFIFQYYEKEERGRGNFPDRFSARQFPNYSSELNVNALLLGDSALYLCASSRGTSGASYNEQFFGPGTRLTVL.

In DNA form, the CDR3 reads TGTGCCAGCAGTCGGGACAGGGACGGCTACACCTTC. It translates to CASSRDRDGYTF. The chain carries TRBV6-5 and TRBJ1-2; 9 bases are shared with TRBD1. Germline V gene lookup returns CDR1 MNHEY and CDR2 SVGAGI. The CDR3 totals 12 residues. Losses at the gene ends were 5 bases for V and 8 bases for J; bases not matched to a gene: 3.

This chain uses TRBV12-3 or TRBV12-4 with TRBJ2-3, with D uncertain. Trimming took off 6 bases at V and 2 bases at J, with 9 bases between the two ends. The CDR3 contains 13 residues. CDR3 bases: TGTGCCAGCAGGCAAGCTGCCACAGATACGCAGTATTTT. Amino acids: CASRQAATDTQYF.